This T cell receptor (beta chain) was recovered during a study of long-term antiretroviral therapy in people with HIV. Participants living with HIV all received treatment in the United States. General study points: Clones that expanded before ART (that is, prior to treatment) dominated the repertoire at all time points.

V was pared by 9 bases and J by 1 base, with 12 bases between. CDR1 and CDR2 from the germline V gene are MDHEN and SYDVKM. The CDR3 loop spans 13 amino acids. As concerns this clone: The antigen remains undetermined.

Version v3.0 of the immunoSEQ assay ran at survey level. The method was immunoSEQ multiplex PCR; TCRdb's version includes in-frame clones alone and lacks a portion of them. The repertoire consists of 35,000 or so clones, with approximately 83% occurring once and the leading ten covering over 9.5%. This sequence was found in a man younger than 35 with HIV. Specimen: unsorted PBMCs, collected 2.2 years after starting antiretroviral therapy. V gene TRBV28 combines with J gene TRBJ1-1, with a possible D match to TRBD1 (6 bases). The DNA of the CDR3 is TGTGCCAGTGTGGGACAAACGAACACTGAAGCTTTCTTT. It codes for CASVGQTNTEAFF.